The clone carrying this T cell receptor beta chain came up once. Its antigen is unidentified. Being one base from a much bigger clone, this may be a read error. The data are from a study of breast tumors, draining lymph nodes, adjacent tissues. Study results and limitations: Tumor and nontumor repertoires were significantly more similar in luminal-like than in basal-like breast cancer. That most tumor T cells come from lymph nodes remained unproven. Data fit most tumor T cells coming from lymph node, expanding in tumor.

TCRdb re-called the multiplex PCR reads through MiXCR, storing one row per CDR3 protein. The sample holds approximately 210,000 distinct CDR3 sequences, about 30% seen once. Axillary draining lymph nodes of breast cancer patients supplied the node samples. The CDR3 sequence is 15 residues long. Germline loops: CDR1 MNHEY, CDR2 SMNVEV (reference sequence). The sample consisted of axillary lymph node tissue. The receptor was isolated from a female donor with breast cancer. Some clones in this sample may be carry-over from other donors' samples. The chain joins TRBV27 to TRBJ1-5; 7 bases line up with TRBD1. CDR3 bases: TGTGCCGGCAGAATCCCAGGGGGTCTCGAACAGCCCCAGCATTTT. This codes for CAGRIPGGLEQPQHF.